This T cell receptor (beta chain) was captured by sequencing in a study of blood T cell repertoires in COVID-19. Across the study: T cells, B-cell-depleted T cells, or PBMCs supplied cDNA or gDNA.

Using immunoSEQ multiplex PCR, the repertoire was profiled, and TCRdb retains in-frame clones only, with some absent. The sample shows 300,000 to 450,000 clones, around 84% of them seen only once. Germline CDR1 SEHNR, CDR2 FQNEAQ (reference sequence). V lost 4 bases to trimming and J lost 6 bases; unmatched junction nucleotides: 8. This CDR3 contains 15 residues. The chain is built from TRBV7-9 and TRBJ2-7, with TRBD2 matching over 11 bases. The source of this sequence is a woman aged 18-35 years with acute or convalescent COVID-19. Specimen: peripheral blood. The CDR3 is CASSSLAGGSGEQYF. The CDR3, as DNA: TGTGCCAGCAGCTCCCTAGCGGGAGGCTCCGGCGAGCAGTACTTC.